The T cell receptor (beta chain) described here comes from a study of T cell clones after liver transplantation. Background on the study: Without induction therapy, subjects received standard immunosuppression until 12-24 months post-transplant.

Per the germline V gene, CDR1 is SGHTA and CDR2 is FQGNSA. Unmatched junction bases numbered 10, after V lost 4 bases and J lost 4 bases. The CDR3 runs 16 residues. The protocol was immunoSEQ multiplex PCR, while the TCRdb copy is restricted to in-frame clones and leaves out a portion. This table has about 71,000 clones, 80% appearing once. The TCR comes from a human patient who received a liver transplant. The T cells may partly be graft donor cells. Material: CD4+ T cells from blood, obtained 12 months after liver transplant. The chain employs TRBV7-2 and TRBJ2-3; 8 positions agree with TRBD2. The CDR3 nucleotides are TGTGCCAGCAGCTCACCCGCGGGGGGAGTCGCAGATACGCAGTATTTT. Translation gives CASSSPAGGVADTQYF.